One and the same sample provided the 18 T cell receptor beta chains below, sequenced in a study of human T cells and chemical hapten exposure. Sample time point: patch test 3, about 24 weeks after DPC sensitization. Treatment indicated: therapeutic diphenylcyclopropenone sensitization with weekly scalp DPC. TCRdb ran MiXCR on the RACE reads and lists one entry per CDR3 protein. The sample records 82,000 or so distinct CDR3 sequences, about an eighth being singletons. This material consisted of whole blood, taken in connection with sensitization to the hapten diphenylcyclopropenone (DPC). These receptors all stem from a woman aged 45-65 years with alopecia areata. Some clones in this sample may be carry-over from other donors' samples.

This clonotype was detected many times. CDR3 sequence (DNA): TGTGCCAGCAGCCCCGAGGCAGGGAGGTACACCGGGGAGCTGTTTTTT. Translating gives CASSPEAGRYTGELFF. The rearrangement links TRBV5-4 to TRBJ2-2, with D possibly matching TRBD2 (6 bases). The CDR3 has 16 amino acids. Trimming pared 4 bases from V and 3 bases from J, leaving 16 bases between. Germline V gives CDR1 SGHNT, CDR2 YYREEE (reference sequence).

This clonotype was detected ten times or more. The rearrangement uses TRBV10-2 and TRBJ2-3; D ambiguous. Germline V gene data show CDR1 as WSHSY and CDR2 as SAAADI. V lost 4 bases and J lost 0, with 8 bases in between. The CDR3 has 14 amino acids. CDR3 in amino acids: CASSGVASTDTQYF. The DNA for the CDR3 is TGCGCCAGCAGTGGAGTGGCCAGCACAGATACGCAGTATTTT.

This clonotype was found a few times. The chain uses TRBV7-9 and TRBJ2-7, with 7 bases lining up with TRBD2. The CDR3 has 18 amino acids. Germline V CDR1 and CDR2: SEHNR, FQNEAQ (reference sequence). The J segment lost 2 bases and the V segment lost 3 bases, leaving 16 bases of the junction unmatched. The CDR3 region has the DNA TGTGCCAGCAGCTTCCCCCCCCTAGCGGTAAATTTGGCCTACGAGCAGTACTTC. Its translation: CASSFPPLAVNLAYEQYF. The full variable domain, in which reference TRBV7-9 and TRBJ2-7 provide the parts outside the CDR3, is DTGVSQNPRHKITKRGQNVTFRCDPISEHNRLYWYRQTLGQGPEFLTYFQNEAQLEKSRLLSDRFSAERPKGSFSTLEIQRTEQGDSAMYLCASSFPPLAVNLAYEQYFGPGTRLTVT.

The table lists this clonotype with a few counts. The chain couples TRBV12-3 or TRBV12-4 to TRBJ1-2; D is unclear. This CDR3 has 14 amino acids. V lost 6 bases and J 4 bases, leaving 15 bases between the germline ends. CDR3 DNA: TGTGCCAGCAGCCAAGACCGGGAGCCCTATGGCTACACCTTC. Amino acid sequence: CASSQDREPYGYTF.

Many counts were recorded for this clonotype. The chain couples TRBV3-1 to TRBJ2-5; D not certain. The germline V and J ends were trimmed by 0 bases and 6 bases, with 5 bases remaining between them. CDR1 is LGHDT, CDR2 YNNKEL, per germline (reference sequence). There are 12 residues in the CDR3. The CDR3: CASSQDTQTQYF. CDR3 coding DNA: TGTGCCAGCAGCCAAGATACGCAGACCCAGTACTTC.

There are a few counts of this clonotype. The chain employs TRBV20-1 and TRBJ1-1; 8 bases match TRBD1. Germline V gives CDR1 DFQATT, CDR2 SNEGSKA (reference sequence). The CDR3 runs to 14 residues. With V trimmed by 4 bases and J by 0 bases, 4 bases remained unmatched. The CDR3 bases are TGCAGTGCTACCTTACAGGGGGTGAACACTGAAGCTTTCTTT. As protein: CSATLQGVNTEAFF.

The CDR3 region has the DNA TGTGCCAGCAGCCAACTCCGATACTACACCTTC. Amino acids: CASSQLRYYTF. V is TRBV3-1 and J is TRBJ1-2; D is undetermined. Trimming left V 2 bases short and J 10 bases short, with 8 bases between. The CDR3 sequence is 11 residues long. Germline V CDR1 and CDR2: LGHDT, YNNKEL (reference sequence).

This chain connects TRBV4-1 to TRBJ1-1; D ambiguous. CDR1 is MGHRA and CDR2 is YSYEKL in the germline V gene. V lost 1 base, J lost 3 bases, and 6 bases lay in between. CDR3 length: 13 amino acids. The DNA for the CDR3 is TGCGCCAGCAGCCAAGTATGGGACACTGAAGCTTTCTTT. It is translated as CASSQVWDTEAFF.

This clonotype turned up a few times. The chain carries TRBV12-3 or TRBV12-4 and TRBJ2-7, with D tentatively TRBD1 or TRBD2 (5 bases each). There are 13 residues in the CDR3. The V end was cut by 8 bases, the J end by 3 bases, with 14 bases between. CDR3 protein: CASGARRLYEQYF. The CDR3 coding sequence is TGTGCCAGCGGGGCCCGGAGGCTCTACGAGCAGTACTTC.

The V gene is TRBV2, the J gene TRBJ2-3; 12 nucleotides match TRBD2. CDR3 length equals 16 residues. V shed 4 bases and J 4 bases; nucleotides not matched to a gene: 6. Germline V gene data show CDR1 as SNHLY and CDR2 as FYNNEI. CDR3 sequence reads: CASSGLAGVGADTQYF. The CDR3 DNA sequence: TGTGCCAGCAGTGGACTAGCGGGAGTTGGTGCAGATACGCAGTATTTT.

The rearrangement uses TRBV6-6 and TRBJ2-5; TRBD2 matches 14 bases. CDR1 is MNHNY and CDR2 is SVGAGI in the germline V gene (reference sequence). The CDR3 runs to 15 residues. The junction had 1 base not matched to a gene; V was cut back by 2 bases and J by 5 bases. This chain's CDR3 is CASSYRTSGRETQYF. CDR3 sequence (DNA): TGTGCCAGCAGTTACCGGACTAGCGGGAGGGAGACCCAGTACTTC.

There are a few counts of this clonotype. The chain couples TRBV11-2 to TRBJ1-1, with D maybe TRBD1 (6 bases). V was trimmed by 3 bases and J by 8 bases, leaving 19 bases between them. Germline V lookup: CDR1 SGHAT, CDR2 FQNNGV. CDR3 size: 15 residues. DNA of the CDR3: TGTGCCAGCAGCTTTTCGCAGGGGAGGACGCTCGAAGCTTTCTTT. It yields the protein CASSFSQGRTLEAFF.

The J gene is TRBJ1-5, the V gene TRBV11-2; TRBD1 agrees at 8 bases. This CDR3 has 17 amino acids. V gave up 5 bases and J gave up 4 bases; unmatched junction bases: 13. In germline, CDR1 is SGHAT, CDR2 FQNNGV. This CDR3 reads CASSHAGGQGPNQPQHF. The CDR3 nucleotides are TGTGCCAGCAGCCACGCGGGTGGACAGGGTCCTAATCAGCCCCAGCATTTT. The variable domain in full, completed from reference TRBV11-2 and TRBJ1-5, reads EAGVAQSPRYKIIEKRQSVAFWCNPISGHATLYWYQQILGQGPKLLIQFQNNGVVDDSQLPKDRFSAERLKGVDSTLKIQPAKLEDSAVYLCASSHAGGQGPNQPQHFGDGTRLSIL.

About this clonotype: The junction differs from germline at one of its ends, possibly a read error. J is TRBJ2-7 and V is TRBV3-1; 8 bases fit TRBD2. Germline V gives CDR1 LGHDT, CDR2 YNNKEL (reference sequence). CDR3 length: 15 residues. CDR3: CAISQGVAGWGEQYF. The CDR3 region has the DNA TGTGCCATCAGCCAAGGGGTAGCGGGATGGGGCGAGCAGTACTTC.

V usage is TRBV20-1 and J usage is TRBJ2-7; 14 bases are shared with TRBD2. CDR3 length equals 15 residues. Germline assignment: CDR1 DFQATT and CDR2 SNEGSKA (reference sequence). After removal of 5 bases from V and 2 bases from J, the junction contained 5 bases not matched to a gene. This CDR3 reads CSAVPTSGRAYEQYF. CDR3 bases: TGCAGTGCTGTCCCGACTAGCGGGAGGGCCTACGAGCAGTACTTC.

The genes are TRBV5-4 and TRBJ2-7; 12 bases agree with TRBD2. This CDR3 region has 14 residues. With V trimmed by 4 bases and J by 6 bases, 5 bases remained unmatched. Per germline, CDR1 SGHNT and CDR2 YYREEE (reference sequence). The CDR3 loop reads CASSRLAGDSEQYF. The CDR3 DNA sequence: TGTGCCAGCAGCCGACTAGCGGGAGATAGCGAGCAGTACTTC. The entire variable domain, with the rest obtained from reference TRBV5-4 and TRBJ2-7, is as follows: ETGVTQSPTHLIKTRGQQVTLRCSSQSGHNTVSWYQQALGQGPQFIFQYYREEENGRGNFPPRFSGLQFPNYSSELNVNALELDDSALYLCASSRLAGDSEQYFGPGTRLTVT.

This clonotype has a single count. The chain links TRBV29-1 to TRBJ1-1; D not certain. CDR3 size: 13 residues. Germline V CDR1 and CDR2: SQVTM, ANQGSEA. With 2 bases removed from V and 2 bases from J, the gap between germline ends came to 9 bases. The CDR3 loop is CSVERRTNTEAFF. In DNA, the CDR3 is TGCAGCGTTGAAAGACGGACTAACACTGAAGCTTTCTTT.

The chain employs TRBV10-3 and TRBJ2-1; D is ambiguous. This CDR3 spans 12 amino acids. The germline CDR1 and CDR2 sequences are ENHRY and SYGVKD. V gave up 6 bases and J gave up 9 bases, with 12 bases separating them. The CDR3: CAISDFDFEQFF. In nucleotides, the CDR3 is TGTGCCATCAGCGATTTTGATTTTGAGCAGTTCTTC.